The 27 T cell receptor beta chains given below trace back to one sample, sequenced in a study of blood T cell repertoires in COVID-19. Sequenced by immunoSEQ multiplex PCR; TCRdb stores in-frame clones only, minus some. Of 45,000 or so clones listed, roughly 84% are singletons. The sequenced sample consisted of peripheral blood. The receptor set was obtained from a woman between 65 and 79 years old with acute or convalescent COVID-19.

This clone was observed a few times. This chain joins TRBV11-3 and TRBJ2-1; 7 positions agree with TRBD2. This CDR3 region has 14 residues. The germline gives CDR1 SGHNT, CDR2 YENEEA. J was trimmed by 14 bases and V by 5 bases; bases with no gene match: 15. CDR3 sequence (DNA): TGTGCCAGCAGCCCCCCGCGGGACGCGGGAGCGGAGTTCTTC. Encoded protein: CASSPPRDAGAEFF.

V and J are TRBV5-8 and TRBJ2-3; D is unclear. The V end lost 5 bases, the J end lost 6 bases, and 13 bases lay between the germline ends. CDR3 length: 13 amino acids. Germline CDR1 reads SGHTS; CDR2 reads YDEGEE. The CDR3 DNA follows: TGTGCCAGCAGTCCTGAGGCCCCGGATACGCAGTATTTT. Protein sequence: CASSPEAPDTQYF.

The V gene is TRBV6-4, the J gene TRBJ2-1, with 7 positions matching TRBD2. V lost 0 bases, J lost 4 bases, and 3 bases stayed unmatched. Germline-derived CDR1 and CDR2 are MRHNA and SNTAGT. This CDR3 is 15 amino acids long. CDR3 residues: CASSDSPSGYNEQFF. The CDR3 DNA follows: TGTGCCAGCAGTGACTCGCCTAGCGGATACAATGAGCAGTTCTTC.

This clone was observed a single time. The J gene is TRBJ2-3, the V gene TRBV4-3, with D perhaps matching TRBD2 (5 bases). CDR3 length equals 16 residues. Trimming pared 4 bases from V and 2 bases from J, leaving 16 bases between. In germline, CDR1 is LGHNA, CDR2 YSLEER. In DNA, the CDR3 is TGCGCCAGCAGCCCCCGGGGTGAGCGGACCACAGATACGCAGTATTTT. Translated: CASSPRGERTTDTQYF.

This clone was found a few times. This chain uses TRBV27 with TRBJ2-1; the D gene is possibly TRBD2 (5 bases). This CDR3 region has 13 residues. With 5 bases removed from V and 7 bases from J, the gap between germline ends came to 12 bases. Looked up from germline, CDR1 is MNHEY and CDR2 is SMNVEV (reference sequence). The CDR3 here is CASSLWRGNEQFF. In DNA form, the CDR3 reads TGTGCCAGCAGTCTATGGCGCGGGAATGAGCAGTTCTTC.

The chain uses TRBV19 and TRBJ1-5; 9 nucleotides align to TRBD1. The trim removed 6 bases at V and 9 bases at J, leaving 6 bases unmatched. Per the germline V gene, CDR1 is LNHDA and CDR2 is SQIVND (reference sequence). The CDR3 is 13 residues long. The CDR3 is CASRTGGSRPQHF. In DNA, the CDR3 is TGTGCCAGTAGGACAGGGGGAAGTAGGCCCCAGCATTTT.

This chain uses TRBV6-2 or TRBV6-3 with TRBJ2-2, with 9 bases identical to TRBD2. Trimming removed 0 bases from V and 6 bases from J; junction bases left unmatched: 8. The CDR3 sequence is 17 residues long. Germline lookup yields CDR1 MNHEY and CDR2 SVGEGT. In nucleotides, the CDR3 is TGTGCCAGCAGTTACTCGGAGGGACTAGCCCGACCCGGGGAGCTGTTTTTT. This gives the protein CASSYSEGLARPGELFF.

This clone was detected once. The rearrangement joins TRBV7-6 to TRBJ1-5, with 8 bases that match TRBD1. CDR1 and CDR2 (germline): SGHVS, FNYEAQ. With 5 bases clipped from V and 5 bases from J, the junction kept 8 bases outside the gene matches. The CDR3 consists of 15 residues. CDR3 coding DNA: TGTGCCAGCAGCCAAACAGGGGGGATGTATCAGCCCCAGCATTTT. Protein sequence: CASSQTGGMYQPQHF. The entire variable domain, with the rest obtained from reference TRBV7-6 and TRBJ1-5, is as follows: GAGVSQSPRYKVTKRGQDVALRCDPISGHVSLYWYRQALGQGPEFLTYFNYEAQQDKSGLPNDRFSAERPEGSISTLTIQRTEQRDSAMYRCASSQTGGMYQPQHFGDGTRLSIL.

CDR3 protein: CASSQAGGRGNQPQHF. Here the CDR3 DNA reads TGCGCCAGCAGCCAAGCGGGAGGACGGGGCAATCAGCCCCAGCATTTT. J is TRBJ1-5 and V is TRBV4-1; D remains ambiguous. Trimming removed 1 base from V and 2 bases from J, with 12 bases in between. CDR3 length: 16 amino acids. Germline assignment: CDR1 MGHRA and CDR2 YSYEKL.

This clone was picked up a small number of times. CDR3 sequence: CASSRHGASGQETQYF. CDR3 DNA: TGCGCCAGCAGCCGGCATGGGGCTAGCGGTCAGGAGACCCAGTACTTC. V gene TRBV4-1 combines with J gene TRBJ2-5, with TRBD2 matching 7 bases. Trimming took 4 bases from V and 5 from J; bases not matched to a gene: 13. CDR1 is MGHRA and CDR2 is YSYEKL in the germline V gene. The CDR3 spans 16 residues.

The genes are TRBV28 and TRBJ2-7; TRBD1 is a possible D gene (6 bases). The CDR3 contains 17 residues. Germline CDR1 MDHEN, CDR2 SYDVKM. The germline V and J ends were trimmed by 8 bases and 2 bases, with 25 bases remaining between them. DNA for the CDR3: TGTGCCAGCTTTACCGGCCATAGGGGGAACCAACCCTACGAGCAGTACTTC. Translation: CASFTGHRGNQPYEQYF.

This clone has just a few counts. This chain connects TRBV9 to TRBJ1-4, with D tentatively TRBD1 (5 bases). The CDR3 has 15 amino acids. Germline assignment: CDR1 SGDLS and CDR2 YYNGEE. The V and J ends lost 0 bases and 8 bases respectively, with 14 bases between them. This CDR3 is CASSVGGRVGEKLFF. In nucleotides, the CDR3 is TGTGCCAGCAGCGTAGGCGGCAGGGTTGGGGAAAAACTGTTTTTT.

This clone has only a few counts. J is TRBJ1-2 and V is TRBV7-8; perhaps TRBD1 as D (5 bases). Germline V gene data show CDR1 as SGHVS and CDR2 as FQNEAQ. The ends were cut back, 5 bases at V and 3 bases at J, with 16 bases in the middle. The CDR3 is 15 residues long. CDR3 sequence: CASSPLGREDYGYTF. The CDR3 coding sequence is TGTGCCAGCAGCCCACTGGGCAGGGAGGACTATGGCTACACCTTC.

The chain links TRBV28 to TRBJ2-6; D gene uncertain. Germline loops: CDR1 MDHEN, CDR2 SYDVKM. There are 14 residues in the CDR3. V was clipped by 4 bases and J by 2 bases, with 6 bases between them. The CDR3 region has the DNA TGTGCCAGCAGTTCGGAGCCTGGGGCCAACGTCCTGACTTTC. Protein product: CASSSEPGANVLTF.

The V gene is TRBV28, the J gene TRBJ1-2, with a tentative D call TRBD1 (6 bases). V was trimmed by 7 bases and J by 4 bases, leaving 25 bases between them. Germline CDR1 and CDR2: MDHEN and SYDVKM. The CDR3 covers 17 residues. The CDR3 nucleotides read TGTGCCAGCACCCAAGAAAGGGGGATTCTGGGTGGCTATGGCTACACCTTC. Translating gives CASTQERGILGGYGYTF.

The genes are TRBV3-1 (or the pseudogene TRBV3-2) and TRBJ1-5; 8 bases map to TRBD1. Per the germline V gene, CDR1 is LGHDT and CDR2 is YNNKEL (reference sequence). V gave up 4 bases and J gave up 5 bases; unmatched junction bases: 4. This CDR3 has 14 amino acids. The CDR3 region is CASSPHRGDQPQHF. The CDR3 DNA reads TGTGCCAGCAGCCCCCACAGGGGGGATCAGCCCCAGCATTTT.

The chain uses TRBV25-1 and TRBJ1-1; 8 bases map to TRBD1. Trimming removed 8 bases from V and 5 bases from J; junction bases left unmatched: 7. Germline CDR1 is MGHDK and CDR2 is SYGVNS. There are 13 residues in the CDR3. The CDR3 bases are TGTGCCAGCGGTGGACAGGGAGGTACTGAAGCTTTCTTT. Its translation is CASGGQGGTEAFF.

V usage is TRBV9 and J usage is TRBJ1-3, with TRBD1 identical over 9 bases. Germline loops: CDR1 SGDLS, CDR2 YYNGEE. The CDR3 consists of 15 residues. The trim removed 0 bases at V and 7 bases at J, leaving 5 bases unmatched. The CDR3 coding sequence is TGTGCCAGCAGCGTAGCGGGACAGGGTTCTAACACCATATATTTT. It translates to CASSVAGQGSNTIYF. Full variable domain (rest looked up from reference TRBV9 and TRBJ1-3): DSGVTQTPKHLITATGQRVTLRCSPRSGDLSVYWYQQSLDQGLQFLIQYYNGEERAKGNILERFSAQQFPDLHSELNLSSLELGDSALYFCASSVAGQGSNTIYFGEGSWLTVV.

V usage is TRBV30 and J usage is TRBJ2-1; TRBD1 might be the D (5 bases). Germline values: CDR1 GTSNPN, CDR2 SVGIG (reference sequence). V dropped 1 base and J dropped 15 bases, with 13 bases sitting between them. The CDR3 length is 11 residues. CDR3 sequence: CAWSEGTGMFF. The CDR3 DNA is TGTGCCTGGAGTGAAGGAACAGGAATGTTCTTC. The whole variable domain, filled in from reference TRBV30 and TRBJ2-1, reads SQTIHQWPATLVQPVGSPLSLECTVEGTSNPNLYWYRQAAGRGLQLLFYSVGIGQISSEVPQNLSASRPQDRQFILSSKKLLLSDSGFYLCAWSEGTGMFFGPGTRLTVL.

Here the CDR3 reads CASKRSPGLALTYEQYF. CDR3 bases: TGTGCCAGCAAGAGATCCCCGGGACTAGCGCTAACCTACGAGCAGTACTTC. The genes are TRBV6-4 and TRBJ2-7; the match to TRBD2 covers 10 bases. Germline loops: CDR1 MRHNA, CDR2 SNTAGT. There are 17 residues in the CDR3. J was trimmed by 2 bases and V by 7 bases; bases with no gene match: 14.

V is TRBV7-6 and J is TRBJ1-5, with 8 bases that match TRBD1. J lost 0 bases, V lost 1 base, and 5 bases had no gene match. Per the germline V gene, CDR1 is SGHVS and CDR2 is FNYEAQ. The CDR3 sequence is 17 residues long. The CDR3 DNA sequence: TGTGCCAGCAGCTTAGATCAGGGGGCGCATAGCAATCAGCCCCAGCATTTT. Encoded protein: CASSLDQGAHSNQPQHF.

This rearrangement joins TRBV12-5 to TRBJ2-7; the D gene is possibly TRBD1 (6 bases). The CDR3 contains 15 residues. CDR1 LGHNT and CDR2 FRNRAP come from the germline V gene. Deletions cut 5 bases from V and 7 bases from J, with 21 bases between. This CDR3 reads CASGAGTRGGGEQYF. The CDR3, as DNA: TGTGCTAGTGGTGCCGGGACACGGGGTGGAGGTGAGCAGTACTTC. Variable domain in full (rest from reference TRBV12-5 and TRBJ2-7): DARVTQTPRHKVTEMGQEVTMRCQPILGHNTVFWYRQTMMQGLELLAYFRNRAPLDDSGMPKDRFSAEMPDATLATLKIQPSEPRDSAVYFCASGAGTRGGGEQYFGPGTRLTVT.

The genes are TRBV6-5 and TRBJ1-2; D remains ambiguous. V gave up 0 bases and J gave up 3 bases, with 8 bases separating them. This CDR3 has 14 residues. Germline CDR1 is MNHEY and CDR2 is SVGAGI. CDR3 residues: CASSYSSGYYGYTF. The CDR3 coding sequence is TGTGCCAGCAGTTACTCTTCAGGATACTATGGCTACACCTTC.

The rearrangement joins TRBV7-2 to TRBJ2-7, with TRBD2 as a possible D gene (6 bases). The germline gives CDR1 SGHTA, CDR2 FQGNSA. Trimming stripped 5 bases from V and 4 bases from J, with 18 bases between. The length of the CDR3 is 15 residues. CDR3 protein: CASSRVSPGDYEQYF. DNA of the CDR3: TGTGCCAGCAGCCGCGTTAGTCCGGGAGATTACGAGCAGTACTTC.

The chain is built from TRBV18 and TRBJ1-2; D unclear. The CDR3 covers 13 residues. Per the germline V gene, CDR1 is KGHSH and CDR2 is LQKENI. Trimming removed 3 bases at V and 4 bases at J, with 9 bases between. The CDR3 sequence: CASSPEGAYGYTF. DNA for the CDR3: TGTGCCAGCTCACCGGAGGGAGCCTATGGCTACACCTTC.

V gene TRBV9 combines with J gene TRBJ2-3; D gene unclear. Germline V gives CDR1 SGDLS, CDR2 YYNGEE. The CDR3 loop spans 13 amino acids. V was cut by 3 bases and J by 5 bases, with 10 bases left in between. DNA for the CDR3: TGTGCCAGCAGCGCCTCAGTTGTAGATACGCAGTATTTT. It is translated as CASSASVVDTQYF. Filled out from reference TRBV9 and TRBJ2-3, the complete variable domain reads DSGVTQTPKHLITATGQRVTLRCSPRSGDLSVYWYQQSLDQGLQFLIQYYNGEERAKGNILERFSAQQFPDLHSELNLSSLELGDSALYFCASSASVVDTQYFGPGTRLTVL.

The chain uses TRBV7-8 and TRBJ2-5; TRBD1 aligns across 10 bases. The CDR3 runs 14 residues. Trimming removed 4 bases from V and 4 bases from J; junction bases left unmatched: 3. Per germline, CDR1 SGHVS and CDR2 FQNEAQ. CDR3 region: CASSSGQGSETQYF. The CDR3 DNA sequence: TGTGCCAGCAGCTCGGGACAGGGGTCAGAGACCCAGTACTTC.